This passage covers 26 T cell receptor beta chains from one sample sequenced in a study of blood T cell repertoires in COVID-19. Assay: immunoSEQ multiplex PCR; the TCRdb copy retains only in-frame clones and omits some. The data hold 150,000 or so clones, with more than 75% observed a single time. The sequencing sample was made of PBMCs or T cells enriched from blood (not recorded which). These receptors were collected from a man between 40 and 49 years old who had recovered from COVID-19.

The gene calls are TRBV18 and TRBJ1-1; D is possibly TRBD1 (6 bases). Germline loops: CDR1 KGHSH, CDR2 LQKENI. This CDR3 contains 15 residues. The V end was cut by 3 bases, the J end by 6 bases, with 17 bases between. The CDR3 coding sequence is TGTGCCAGCTCACCCGGACGACAACAGGGAGCTGAAGCTTTCTTT. Translation gives CASSPGRQQGAEAFF.

In its sample, this clone was seen once. The chain joins TRBV11-3 to TRBJ2-1; maybe TRBD1 (5 bases). The CDR3 spans 16 residues. Germline V CDR1 and CDR2: SGHNT, YENEEA. The germline V and J ends were trimmed by 9 bases and 2 bases, with 20 bases remaining between them. This CDR3 reads CARKLGHLQTYNEQFF. CDR3 DNA sequence: TGTGCCAGAAAGTTGGGGCACTTACAGACCTACAATGAGCAGTTCTTC.

The rearrangement links TRBV5-5 to TRBJ2-7, with a possible D match to TRBD2 (6 bases). Germline values: CDR1 SGHKS, CDR2 YYEKEE (reference sequence). The CDR3 contains 15 residues. Deletions cut 4 bases from V and 9 bases from J, with 23 bases between. The CDR3 spells CASSPTTRETGVQYF. In DNA form, the CDR3 reads TGTGCCAGCAGCCCCACCACTCGAGAAACGGGGGTGCAGTACTTC.

The V gene is TRBV6-1, the J gene TRBJ2-1; 14 bases agree with TRBD2. Trimming removed 3 bases from V and 9 bases from J; junction bases left unmatched: 7. There are 16 residues in the CDR3. The germline gives CDR1 MNHNS, CDR2 SASEGT. Here the CDR3 reads CASSEKTSGGAREQFF. DNA for the CDR3: TGTGCCAGCAGTGAGAAGACTAGCGGGGGGGCCCGTGAGCAGTTCTTC.

This clone has a single count. The V gene is TRBV5-4, the J gene TRBJ1-1; 8 bases agree with TRBD1. The CDR3 has 13 residues. Per the germline V gene, CDR1 is SGHNT and CDR2 is YYREEE (reference sequence). Trimming removed 3 bases from V and 5 bases from J; junction bases left unmatched: 3. This CDR3 reads CASSSDRETEAFF. CDR3 nucleotides: TGTGCCAGCAGCTCGGACAGGGAGACTGAAGCTTTCTTT.

This clone came up once. The gene calls are TRBV2 and TRBJ1-1; 7 bases are shared with TRBD1. The germline V gene has CDR1 SNHLY and CDR2 FYNNEI. With V trimmed by 9 bases and J by 4 bases, 20 bases remained unmatched. The CDR3 length is 17 residues. The CDR3 spells CASTFQRTGAGSTEAFF. The CDR3 DNA sequence: TGTGCCAGTACGTTTCAGCGGACAGGCGCCGGGAGCACTGAAGCTTTCTTT. Full variable domain (remainder filled in from reference TRBV2 and TRBJ1-1): EPEVTQTPSHQVTQMGQEVILRCVPISNHLYFYWYRQILGQKVEFLVSFYNNEISEKSEIFDDQFSVERPDGSNFTLKIRSTKLEDSAMYFCASTFQRTGAGSTEAFFGQGTRLTVV.

The V and J genes are TRBV5-1 and TRBJ2-7; 7 bases fit TRBD1. CDR1 is SGHRS, CDR2 YFSETQ, per germline. The CDR3 is 15 amino acids. V lost 0 bases and J lost 4; bases outside the gene matches: 7. CDR3 region: CASSLARTGYYEQYF. The CDR3 DNA follows: TGCGCCAGCAGCTTGGCCCGGACAGGTTATTACGAGCAGTACTTC.

This clone was detected a few times. This rearrangement joins TRBV19 to TRBJ1-2, with D unclear. CDR1 is LNHDA and CDR2 is SQIVND in the germline V gene (reference sequence). The length of the CDR3 is 14 residues. Trimming removed 3 bases at V and 8 bases at J, with 16 bases between. Written as DNA, the CDR3 is TGTGCCAGTAGTATTATTGTTGCCGGGGAGGGCTACACCTTC. It specifies CASSIIVAGEGYTF.

The chain uses TRBV7-6 and TRBJ2-5; 12 nucleotides align to TRBD1. This CDR3 has 16 residues. V lost 4 bases to trimming and J lost 4 bases; unmatched junction nucleotides: 7. The V gene's germline CDR1 is SGHVS and CDR2 FNYEAQ. The CDR3 reads CASSSPRDRGPETQYF. CDR3 nucleotides: TGTGCCAGCAGCTCTCCCCGGGACAGGGGGCCAGAGACCCAGTACTTC.

V and J are TRBV7-9 and TRBJ2-1; 9 bases are shared with TRBD1. With V trimmed by 5 bases and J by 8 bases, 10 bases remained unmatched. Germline loops: CDR1 SEHNR, CDR2 FQNEAQ (reference sequence). The CDR3 loop spans 15 amino acids. CDR3 amino acids: CASSRLGQGTDEQFF. Written as DNA, the CDR3 is TGTGCCAGCAGCCGTCTCGGACAGGGGACCGATGAGCAGTTCTTC.

This clone was detected a few times. The rearrangement joins TRBV24-1 to TRBJ2-7, with a tentative D call TRBD1 (6 bases). The CDR3 is made up of 14 amino acids. Looked up from germline, CDR1 is KGHDR and CDR2 is SFDVKD. With 9 bases removed from V and 3 bases from J, the gap between germline ends came to 17 bases. CDR3 in DNA: TGTGCCACCGATCCCGGGACAACAATCTACGAGCAGTACTTC. Protein product: CATDPGTTIYEQYF.

The chain has TRBV11-2 and TRBJ1-2; 7 bases are shared with TRBD1. CDR1 and CDR2 from the germline V gene are SGHAT and FQNNGV. Unmatched junction bases numbered 15, after V lost 5 bases and J lost 9 bases. The CDR3 is made up of 15 amino acids. The CDR3 DNA reads TGTGCCAGCAGCCTTACAGGGGTCTCGGTTTTGAGCTACACCTTC. This translates into CASSLTGVSVLSYTF.

The rearrangement links TRBV19 to TRBJ1-5, with D tentatively TRBD1 (5 bases). This CDR3 comprises 17 residues. Trimming removed 2 bases from V and 0 bases from J, with 14 bases in between. Looked up from germline, CDR1 is LNHDA and CDR2 is SQIVND (reference sequence). The CDR3 bases are TGTGCCAGTAGTATACCCCCCCGACAGTATAGCAATCAGCCCCAGCATTTT. Amino acids: CASSIPPRQYSNQPQHF.

The chain couples TRBV9 to TRBJ2-1; TRBD2 matches 11 bases. Germline V CDR1 and CDR2: SGDLS, YYNGEE. This CDR3 is 17 amino acids long. V shed 3 bases and J 8 bases; nucleotides not matched to a gene: 13. For the CDR3, the DNA is TGTGCCAGCAGCGGTAGACTAGCGGGGCCCCTTTGGGATGAGCAGTTCTTC. Protein: CASSGRLAGPLWDEQFF.

A remark on this clone: This specimen includes other DNA sequences encoding the same CDR3. J is TRBJ1-6 and V is TRBV3-1 (or the pseudogene TRBV3-2); weak D call: TRBD1 (5 bases). The V gene's germline CDR1 is LGHDT and CDR2 YNNKEL (reference sequence). The CDR3 consists of 12 residues. The V end lost 4 bases, the J end lost 7 bases, and 5 bases lay between the germline ends. CDR3: CASSPGNSPLHF. CDR3 DNA: TGTGCCAGCAGCCCAGGGAATTCACCCCTCCACTTT.

In the case of this clone: The identical CDR3 is also encoded by other nucleotide sequences in the sample. The gene calls are TRBV9 and TRBJ2-1; D may be TRBD2 (7 bases). CDR1 is SGDLS and CDR2 is YYNGEE in the germline V gene. The germline V and J ends were trimmed by 0 bases and 12 bases, with 13 bases remaining between them. This CDR3 has 13 amino acids. In nucleotides, the CDR3 is TGTGCCAGCAGCGTAGGGGGGGGGCCGGGGCAGTTCTTC. Its translation: CASSVGGGPGQFF.

The chain links TRBV4-2 to TRBJ2-2, with TRBD2 as a possible D gene (5 bases). This CDR3 spans 16 amino acids. V lost 0 bases to trimming and J lost 1 base, with 9 bases between them. Germline CDR1 reads LGHNA; CDR2 reads YNFKEQ. The CDR3, as DNA: TGTGCCAGCAGCCAAGAACTAGACCGGAACACCGGGGAGCTGTTTTTT. Amino acids: CASSQELDRNTGELFF.

This clone was observed a few times. V usage is TRBV10-2 and J usage is TRBJ2-3, with D perhaps matching TRBD2 (7 bases). V was cut by 8 bases and J by 4 bases, with 22 bases left in between. Germline CDR1 reads WSHSY; CDR2 reads SAAADI. The CDR3 sequence is 16 residues long. The CDR3 coding sequence is TGCGCCAGCTCCCTCGCGTGGGGGGGGGCCGCAGATACGCAGTATTTT. As protein: CASSLAWGGAADTQYF.

J is TRBJ1-6 and V is TRBV30; maybe TRBD1 (5 bases). The CDR3 extends over 15 amino acids. Germline CDR1 is GTSNPN and CDR2 is SVGIG (reference sequence). V was trimmed by 2 bases and J by 5 bases, leaving 13 bases between them. CDR3 sequence (DNA): TGTGCCTGGAGTAAGGGACTCGGAAATAATTCACCCCTCCACTTT. It is translated as CAWSKGLGNNSPLHF.

The CDR3: CASSLAGPLAQETQYF. The CDR3 region has the DNA TGTGCCAGCAGCTTGGCCGGTCCCCTAGCTCAAGAGACCCAGTACTTC. The J gene is TRBJ2-5, the V gene TRBV5-4, with D maybe TRBD2 (5 bases). Deletions cut 0 bases from V and 2 bases from J, with 14 bases between. CDR1 and CDR2 (germline): SGHNT, YYREEE (reference sequence). The CDR3 runs 16 residues.

The rearrangement uses TRBV7-9 and TRBJ2-7; 9 positions agree with TRBD2. The germline gives CDR1 SEHNR, CDR2 FQNEAQ (reference sequence). The CDR3 sequence is 17 residues long. V lost 5 bases and J lost 3; bases outside the gene matches: 14. The CDR3 coding sequence is TGTGCCAGCAGCCACATTAAGTCTAGCGGGGCCCACTACGAGCAGTACGTC. It encodes CASSHIKSSGAHYEQYV.

The genes are TRBV6-5 and TRBJ1-1; tentative D call: TRBD1 (6 bases). Germline assignment: CDR1 MNHEY and CDR2 SVGAGI. V was cut by 6 bases and J by 1 base, with 12 bases left in between. The CDR3 covers 14 residues. CDR3 sequence reads: CASSLLQGNTEAFF. Here the CDR3 DNA reads TGTGCCAGCAGCCTTTTACAGGGGAACACTGAAGCTTTCTTT.

The J gene is TRBJ2-1, the V gene TRBV7-6, with D maybe TRBD2 (6 bases). The CDR3 spans 16 residues. Trimming shortened V by 1 base and J by 6 bases, and 16 bases separated the two germline ends. Per germline, CDR1 SGHVS and CDR2 FNYEAQ. The CDR3 protein is CASSLDWVAASNEQFF. The CDR3 DNA sequence: TGTGCCAGCAGCTTAGATTGGGTAGCGGCGTCCAATGAGCAGTTCTTC.

This clone was detected a few times. The genes are TRBV30 and TRBJ1-1; 7 bases match TRBD1. The ends lost 0 bases at V and 6 bases at J; junction bases unmatched: 10. CDR1 and CDR2 (germline): GTSNPN, SVGIG (reference sequence). CDR3 length: 15 amino acids. Here the CDR3 DNA reads TGTGCCTGGAGTGTCAGGGGGAAACGACCCCCTGAAGCTTTCTTT. Residues: CAWSVRGKRPPEAFF.

This chain connects TRBV10-3 to TRBJ2-7; maybe TRBD1 (5 bases). CDR1 ENHRY and CDR2 SYGVKD come from the germline V gene. The CDR3 extends over 13 amino acids. Trimming removed 0 bases at V and 7 bases at J, with 10 bases between. The DNA of the CDR3 is TGTGCCATCAGTGAGTCCCAGGGATGGGAGCAGTACGTC. Translating gives CAISESQGWEQYV.

This chain connects TRBV6-1 to TRBJ1-5; maybe TRBD1 (5 bases). The CDR3 runs to 16 residues. Germline CDR1 reads MNHNS; CDR2 reads SASEGT. Trimming pared 3 bases from V and 11 bases from J, leaving 23 bases between. The CDR3, as DNA: TGTGCCAGCAGTGAGTTCAACCCCTCGGTAGGGGAGGCCCAGCATTTT. It specifies CASSEFNPSVGEAQHF.